This TCR beta chain was captured by sequencing in a study of cytomegalovirus exposure and HLA in healthy donors. V shed 1 base, J shed 4 bases, and the junction held 1 base outside the gene matches. The V gene's germline CDR1 is SGHDT and CDR2 YYEEEE. This CDR3 has 14 residues. Separate from the approximately 700-subject first cohort was the approximately 110-subject validation cohort, to which the donors belonged. Sequenced by immunoSEQ multiplex PCR; TCRdb stores in-frame clones only, minus some. Among around 190,000 clones, about 85% were seen once, and the ten largest hold about a sixth. Of note for this clone: As yet, its antigen is unknown.

Broader study findings: The investigators catalogued 150 to 200 TCR beta chains as cytomegalovirus-associated. The classifier, whose performance was assessed in both the original and validation cohorts, reportedly diagnosed cytomegalovirus status with high specificity and sensitivity. The CMV antigen specificity of a few CMV-associated chains was confirmed through in vitro analysis.

Sequenced input: PBMCs. The sequence was obtained from a man younger than 30 in good health and CMV-seropositive. This rearrangement joins TRBV5-6 to TRBJ1-2; 10 nucleotides align to TRBD1. CDR3 DNA: TGTGCCAGCAGCTTGCGACAGGGGGCCTATGGCTACACCTTC. This codes for CASSLRQGAYGYTF.